This TCR beta chain is from a study of shared clonotypes between healthy human individuals. CD45RO-negative cells were positively selected for CCR7, leaving out terminally differentiated effector memory CD45RA+ cells. All the donors were Caucasian adults who lived in Nashville, Tennessee. Over several immunoSEQ plates, each subset's genomic DNA was distributed in even portions. Per the study methods: Sequence data from immunoSEQ were junction-only and lacked quality scores; consequently, filtering differed. Sequencing used immunoSEQ multiplex PCR; TCRdb keeps in-frame clones, though not all of them. V and J calls and clone size follow that table, whereas D and trimming were derived from the DNA. The sample records about 2,200,000 clones, under 95% being singletons. The specimen was naive CD8+ T cells from PBMCs. The sequence came from a man aged 18-30 years in good health. Some clones in this sample may be carry-over from other donors' samples.

In DNA form, the CDR3 reads TGTGCCAGCAGCCCCTTTGGGGGATCGGGCACTGAAGCTTTCTTT. Amino acids: CASSPFGGSGTEAFF. The chain employs TRBV9 and TRBJ1-1; weak D call: TRBD1 (5 bases). The V gene's germline CDR1 is SGDLS and CDR2 YYNGEE. The V end lost 4 bases, the J end lost 4 bases, and 17 bases lay between the germline ends. This CDR3 spans 15 amino acids.